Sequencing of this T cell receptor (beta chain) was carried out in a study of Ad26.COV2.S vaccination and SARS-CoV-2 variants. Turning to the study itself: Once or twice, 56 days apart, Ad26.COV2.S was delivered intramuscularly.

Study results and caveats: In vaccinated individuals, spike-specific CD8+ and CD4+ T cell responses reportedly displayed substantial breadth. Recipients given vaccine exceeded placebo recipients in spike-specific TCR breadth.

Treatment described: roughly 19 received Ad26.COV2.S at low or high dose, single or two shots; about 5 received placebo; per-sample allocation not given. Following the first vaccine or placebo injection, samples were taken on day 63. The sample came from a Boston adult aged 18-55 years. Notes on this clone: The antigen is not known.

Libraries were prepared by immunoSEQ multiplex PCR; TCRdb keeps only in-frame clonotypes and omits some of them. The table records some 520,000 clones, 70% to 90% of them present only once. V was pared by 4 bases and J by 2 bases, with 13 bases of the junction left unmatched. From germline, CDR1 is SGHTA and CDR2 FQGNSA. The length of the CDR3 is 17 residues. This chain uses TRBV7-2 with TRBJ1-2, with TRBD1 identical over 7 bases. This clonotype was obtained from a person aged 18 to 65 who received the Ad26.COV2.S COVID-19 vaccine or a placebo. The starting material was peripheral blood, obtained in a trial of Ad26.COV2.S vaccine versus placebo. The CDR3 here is CASSWRQGALSNYGYTF. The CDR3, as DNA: TGTGCCAGCAGCTGGAGACAGGGTGCCCTTAGCAACTATGGCTACACCTTC.